This T cell receptor beta chain was obtained from a study of response to subunit inactivated influenza vaccine listed by TCRdb under 2018. Background for the entire study: The study used deep quantitative T cell receptor repertoire profiling to track responses to a trivalent subunit inactivated influenza vaccine.

The label giving this sample's time point can be read as: approximately 40 days after influenza vaccine administration. Libraries were made using RT-PCR. This sample was sequenced with an Illumina HiSeq 2500. Through fastp at Q25 and MiXCR, TCRdb rebuilt clones from the public reads, retaining in-frame beta chains. For every CDR3 protein sequence, its rows merge into one entry that carries the most common genes and DNA. In all, the sample holds under 500,000 distinct CDR3 sequences, and 9.5% to 12% of those were seen once. The ten largest make up 12% of the sample. The cysteine opens and the phenylalanine closes a CDR3 of 19 amino acids. Here the CDR3 DNA is all that survives: 57 bases in frame from base 1. Trimmed from V: 5 bases; trimmed from J: 7 bases; junction bases lacking a gene match: 21. The germline V gene provides CDR1 SGHAT and CDR2 FQNNGV. This clonotype turned up a few times. The antigen it binds to is not known. Base qualities are not at hand, and no much larger clone is one base apart.

Findings and caveats that apply to the study as a whole: According to the authors, only a limited number of new T cells may be recruited by each seasonal influenza vaccination.

This sequence was found in a man in his forties or fifties who received an inactivated influenza vaccine. Donor details come from another sample of the same person, matched by shared clones. The V gene is TRBV11-2 and the J gene is TRBJ2-1; TRBD2 agrees with 9 junctional bases. The starting material was PBMCs from blood, obtained more than 35 days after vaccination. The CDR3 here reads CASSQQTVVWREGKNEQFF. The nucleotide sequence reads as follows: TGTGCCAGCAGCCAGCAAACAGTGGTGTGGCGGGAGGGCAAGAATGAGCAGTTCTTC. Where the CDR3 stops, the reference TRBV11-2 and TRBJ2-1 genes take over; the full variable domain is EAGVAQSPRYKIIEKRQSVAFWCNPISGHATLYWYQQILGQGPKLLIQFQNNGVVDDSQLPKDRFSAERLKGVDSTLKIQPAKLEDSAVYLCASSQQTVVWREGKNEQFFGPGTRLTVL.